The 29 T cell receptor beta chains below were found in one sample sequenced in a study of shared clonotypes between healthy human individuals. The method was immunoSEQ multiplex PCR; TCRdb's version includes in-frame clones alone and lacks a portion of them. The data contain some 1.5 million clones, approximately 98% of them singletons. The sequencing sample was made of naive CD4+ T cells sorted from blood. The subset is: CD45RA+ positively selected. The receptors shown here come from a young man in good health.

The chain has TRBV9 and TRBJ2-7; D may be TRBD2 (5 bases). The CDR3 sequence is 13 residues long. Germline CDR1 reads SGDLS; CDR2 reads YYNGEE. V was trimmed by 0 bases and J by 6 bases, leaving 10 bases between them. CDR3 sequence: CASSVESSGEQYF. The CDR3 DNA is TGTGCCAGCAGCGTAGAATCAAGCGGCGAGCAGTACTTC.

The J gene is TRBJ2-7, the V gene TRBV7-8; 7 bases align to TRBD2. The CDR3 contains 17 residues. Germline CDR1 reads SGHVS; CDR2 reads FQNEAQ. The V segment lost 5 bases and the J segment 2 bases; nucleotides outside the gene matches: 15. The CDR3 is CASSRTSSGTTTYEQYF. CDR3 DNA sequence: TGTGCCAGCAGCCGAACATCAAGCGGGACGACTACCTACGAGCAGTACTTC.

The rearrangement uses TRBV20-1 and TRBJ2-1; D ambiguous. Germline CDR1 reads DFQATT; CDR2 reads SNEGSKA (reference sequence). With 7 bases removed from V and 6 bases from J, the gap between germline ends came to 4 bases. The CDR3 contains 9 residues. The CDR3 protein is CSVVNEQFF. The CDR3 DNA follows: TGCAGTGTTGTCAATGAGCAGTTCTTC.

The V and J genes are TRBV7-9 and TRBJ1-1, with D uncertain. The V end lost 1 base, the J end lost 4 bases, and 16 bases lay between the germline ends. Germline V gene sequence: CDR1 SEHNR, CDR2 FQNEAQ (reference sequence). The CDR3 is 16 amino acids. The CDR3 bases are TGTGCCAGCAGCTTAGTGCACTCGGGGTCCGGCACTGAAGCTTTCTTT. Its translation is CASSLVHSGSGTEAFF. Filled out from reference TRBV7-9 and TRBJ1-1, the complete variable domain reads DTGVSQNPRHKITKRGQNVTFRCDPISEHNRLYWYRQTLGQGPEFLTYFQNEAQLEKSRLLSDRFSAERPKGSFSTLEIQRTEQGDSAMYLCASSLVHSGSGTEAFFGQGTRLTVV.

This chain links TRBV10-3 with TRBJ2-2; maybe TRBD2 (6 bases). Germline V gives CDR1 ENHRY, CDR2 SYGVKD. Trimming removed 10 bases at V and 1 base at J, with 16 bases between. The CDR3 loop spans 15 amino acids. In nucleotides, the CDR3 is TGTGCCACCGGGAGACAGACAATGAACACCGGGGAGCTGTTTTTT. Translated: CATGRQTMNTGELFF.

V usage is TRBV29-1 and J usage is TRBJ2-5, with D tentatively TRBD1 or TRBD2 (6 bases each). V gave up 5 bases and J gave up 3 bases, with 19 bases separating them. The CDR3 totals 15 residues. Germline V CDR1 and CDR2: SQVTM, ANQGSEA. CDR3 bases: TGCAGCGTTTGGGGGGCAACAGGATCGAAAGAGACCCAGTACTTC. This gives the protein CSVWGATGSKETQYF.

The chain links TRBV2 to TRBJ1-1; possible D gene TRBD1, 5 bases. The germline CDR1 and CDR2 sequences are SNHLY and FYNNEI. V gave up 7 bases and J gave up 1 base, with 16 bases separating them. This CDR3 comprises 15 residues. As DNA, the CDR3 is TGTGCCAGCACCCCCTCCGAGGGACGGAACACTGAAGCTTTCTTT. Its translation is CASTPSEGRNTEAFF. Full variable domain (missing parts from reference TRBV2 and TRBJ1-1): EPEVTQTPSHQVTQMGQEVILRCVPISNHLYFYWYRQILGQKVEFLVSFYNNEISEKSEIFDDQFSVERPDGSNFTLKIRSTKLEDSAMYFCASTPSEGRNTEAFFGQGTRLTVV.

This clone was recorded once. The chain links TRBV7-8 to TRBJ1-4; 11 bases match TRBD1. V was clipped by 5 bases and J by 8 bases; unmatched bases: 10. Per the germline V gene, CDR1 is SGHVS and CDR2 is FQNEAQ. CDR3 length: 16 residues. CDR3 DNA sequence: TGTGCCAGCAGCCCAACGGACAGGGGGCGCGAGGAAAAACTGTTTTTT. Protein product: CASSPTDRGREEKLFF.

The V call is TRBV7-9, the J call TRBJ1-1, with D possibly TRBD1 on 5 matching bases. Germline lookup yields CDR1 SEHNR and CDR2 FQNEAQ (reference sequence). Between the trimmed V and J ends, which lost 3 bases and 1 base, there was a span of 9 bases. This CDR3 is 14 amino acids long. The CDR3 spells CASSFPGRNTEAFF. DNA for the CDR3: TGTGCCAGCAGCTTCCCGGGGCGGAACACTGAAGCTTTCTTT.

The genes are TRBV27 and TRBJ2-7; either TRBD1 or TRBD2 may fit D (5 bases each). The CDR3 has 15 residues. CDR1 MNHEY and CDR2 SMNVEV come from the germline V gene (reference sequence). Trimming shortened V by 5 bases and J by 3 bases, and 17 bases separated the two germline ends. The CDR3 coding sequence is TGTGCCAGCAGTCTCACTCCGGGGACGAACTACGAGCAGTACTTC. Translating gives CASSLTPGTNYEQYF.

This rearrangement joins TRBV2 to TRBJ1-1; D remains unclear. This CDR3 spans 14 amino acids. Germline V gene lookup returns CDR1 SNHLY and CDR2 FYNNEI. The V end lost 1 base, the J end lost 0 bases, and 6 bases lay between the germline ends. The CDR3 is CASSEVAVNTEAFF. The DNA of the CDR3 is TGTGCCAGCAGTGAAGTCGCGGTGAACACTGAAGCTTTCTTT. The full variable domain, completed using reference TRBV2 and TRBJ1-1, is EPEVTQTPSHQVTQMGQEVILRCVPISNHLYFYWYRQILGQKVEFLVSFYNNEISEKSEIFDDQFSVERPDGSNFTLKIRSTKLEDSAMYFCASSEVAVNTEAFFGQGTRLTVV.

The chain links TRBV19 to TRBJ2-3; D call uncertain. V dropped 3 bases and J dropped 9 bases, with 7 bases sitting between them. The CDR3 totals 11 residues. Germline V gives CDR1 LNHDA, CDR2 SQIVND (reference sequence). Written as DNA, the CDR3 is TGTGCCAGTAGTATGGCCGAGACGCAGTATTTT. Its translation is CASSMAETQYF.

V usage is TRBV7-3 and J usage is TRBJ2-4; D may correspond to TRBD1 or TRBD2 (5 bases each). Germline loops: CDR1 SGHTA, CDR2 FQGTGA. Trimming removed 2 bases from V and 1 base from J, with 18 bases in between. The CDR3 covers 18 residues. The CDR3 DNA is TGTGCCAGCAGCTTAGAGGGGATTGGCGGCGCGGCCAAAAACATTCAGTACTTC. Translation: CASSLEGIGGAAKNIQYF.

This chain uses TRBV7-9 with TRBJ1-1; 8 positions match TRBD1. Germline V gene sequence: CDR1 SEHNR, CDR2 FQNEAQ (reference sequence). This CDR3 spans 17 amino acids. V was pared by 5 bases and J by 0 bases, with 11 bases of the junction left unmatched. As DNA, the CDR3 is TGTGCCAGCAGCCGCGGACAGGGATGGTTGGTGAACACTGAAGCTTTCTTT. Protein product: CASSRGQGWLVNTEAFF.

The chain is built from TRBV7-8 and TRBJ1-5; D unclear. The CDR3 runs 13 residues. Germline V gives CDR1 SGHVS, CDR2 FQNEAQ. Trimming left V 1 base short and J 6 bases short, with 7 bases between. The CDR3 reads CASSLELVQPQHF. The CDR3, as DNA: TGTGCCAGCAGCTTAGAGCTGGTTCAGCCCCAGCATTTT.

This chain uses TRBV29-1 with TRBJ2-1; 11 nucleotides agree with TRBD2. The V and J ends lost 6 bases and 4 bases, in that order; junction bases with no gene match: 5. From germline, CDR1 is SQVTM and CDR2 ANQGSEA. This CDR3 has 14 residues. CDR3 nucleotides: TGCAGCGTCTATACTAGCGGGGGATACAATGAGCAGTTCTTC. This gives the protein CSVYTSGGYNEQFF.

This chain joins TRBV19 and TRBJ2-1, with D tentatively TRBD1 or TRBD2 (5 bases each). This CDR3 contains 16 residues. Trimming shortened V by 4 bases and J by 0 bases, and 13 bases separated the two germline ends. Germline V lookup: CDR1 LNHDA, CDR2 SQIVND (reference sequence). CDR3 coding DNA: TGTGCCAGTAGTAGACCGGGACCTAGCTCCTACAATGAGCAGTTCTTC. This codes for CASSRPGPSSYNEQFF.

The J gene is TRBJ1-1, the V gene TRBV5-6; 7 bases fit TRBD1. Germline CDR1 and CDR2: SGHDT and YYEEEE. The CDR3 has 14 residues. V gave up 5 bases and J gave up 0 bases; unmatched junction bases: 4. The CDR3 DNA sequence: TGTGCCAGCAGGGACGGGACAGTGAACACTGAAGCTTTCTTT. Translating gives CASRDGTVNTEAFF.

V and J are TRBV5-4 and TRBJ1-4, with a tentative D call TRBD1 (6 bases). This CDR3 is 16 amino acids long. In germline, CDR1 is SGHNT, CDR2 YYREEE (reference sequence). V lost 4 bases, J lost 8 bases, and 21 bases lay in between. The CDR3 DNA reads as TGTGCCAGCAGCCCCGGCCCGGCAGGGGAGGAGGAAAAACTGTTTTTT. Translated: CASSPGPAGEEEKLFF.

The chain joins TRBV6-6 to TRBJ1-2; perhaps TRBD1 as D (5 bases). This CDR3 contains 15 residues. V was trimmed by 5 bases and J by 3 bases, leaving 16 bases between them. Germline CDR1 and CDR2: MNHNY and SVGAGI (reference sequence). CDR3 loop: CASSGKDTGHYGYTF. The CDR3 nucleotides read TGTGCCAGCAGTGGAAAAGATACAGGCCACTATGGCTACACCTTC.

V gene TRBV5-4 combines with J gene TRBJ1-5; D is possibly TRBD1 (6 bases). V was cut by 4 bases and J by 3 bases, with 11 bases left in between. Germline lookup yields CDR1 SGHNT and CDR2 YYREEE (reference sequence). The CDR3 runs 14 residues. The CDR3 region is CASSLGQPNQPQHF. CDR3 nucleotide sequence: TGTGCCAGCAGCCTCGGACAGCCCAATCAGCCCCAGCATTTT.

The rearrangement links TRBV9 to TRBJ2-1; TRBD2 aligns across 8 bases. Looked up from germline, CDR1 is SGDLS and CDR2 is YYNGEE. This CDR3 is 15 amino acids long. V trimming: 0 bases; J trimming: 2 bases; junction bases outside the gene matches: 1. The CDR3 sequence is CASSVVGRAYNEQFF. CDR3 DNA sequence: TGTGCCAGCAGCGTAGTCGGGAGGGCCTACAATGAGCAGTTCTTC. Based on the CDR3 plus reference TRBV9 and TRBJ2-1, the full variable domain is DSGVTQTPKHLITATGQRVTLRCSPRSGDLSVYWYQQSLDQGLQFLIQYYNGEERAKGNILERFSAQQFPDLHSELNLSSLELGDSALYFCASSVVGRAYNEQFFGPGTRLTVL.

The chain links TRBV10-1 to TRBJ2-7; D is tentatively TRBD1 or TRBD2 (5 bases each). Germline V CDR1 and CDR2: WNHNN, SYGVQD (reference sequence). V was pared by 4 bases and J by 3 bases, with 13 bases between. The CDR3 covers 14 residues. The chain's CDR3 is CASSGGAAGYEQYF. Here the CDR3 DNA reads TGCGCCAGCAGTGGTGGGGCTGCGGGCTACGAGCAGTACTTC.

The chain recombines TRBV18 with TRBJ2-3; maybe TRBD2 (5 bases). CDR1 is KGHSH, CDR2 LQKENI, per germline. Trimming cost V 3 bases and J 6 bases, with 13 bases left between them. The CDR3 spans 14 residues. The CDR3 sequence is CASSPRTVRDTQYF. CDR3 DNA sequence: TGTGCCAGCTCACCTCGGACTGTGAGGGATACGCAGTATTTT.

The rearrangement uses TRBV5-1 and TRBJ1-2; D is undetermined. CDR1 and CDR2 from the germline V gene are SGHRS and YFSETQ. There are 13 residues in the CDR3. V lost 2 bases and J 5 bases, leaving 10 bases between the germline ends. CDR3 nucleotides: TGCGCCAGCAGCTTTCGGACGGAGTATGGCTACACCTTC. Translating it yields CASSFRTEYGYTF.

V usage is TRBV5-6 and J usage is TRBJ2-5; 8 bases align to TRBD1. There are 14 residues in the CDR3. Germline V lookup: CDR1 SGHDT, CDR2 YYEEEE. V was pared by 4 bases and J by 5 bases, with 7 bases of the junction left unmatched. CDR3 loop: CASSDPTGGETQYF. The CDR3 nucleotides read TGTGCCAGCAGCGATCCTACAGGGGGGGAGACCCAGTACTTC.

This rearrangement joins TRBV27 to TRBJ2-5, with no clear D. Germline assignment: CDR1 MNHEY and CDR2 SMNVEV (reference sequence). The length of the CDR3 is 16 residues. Trimming took off 5 bases at V and 2 bases at J, with 18 bases between the two ends. Here the CDR3 reads CASSPRAFRPQETQYF. CDR3 bases: TGTGCCAGCAGTCCCCGGGCCTTCAGACCACAAGAGACCCAGTACTTC.

The genes are TRBV2 and TRBJ2-2; no clear D gene. V lost 6 bases to trimming and J lost 1 base, with 3 bases between them. Germline V gene sequence: CDR1 SNHLY, CDR2 FYNNEI. This CDR3 region has 12 residues. Here the CDR3 DNA reads TGTGCCAGCAGGATGAACACCGGGGAGCTGTTTTTT. Translation: CASRMNTGELFF.

CDR3: CASSLIANEQFF. The CDR3 nucleotides read TGTGCCAGCAGCCTCATAGCCAATGAGCAGTTCTTC. This chain links TRBV4-2 with TRBJ2-1, with unresolved D. The germline gives CDR1 LGHNA, CDR2 YNFKEQ. This CDR3 region has 12 residues. Trimming removed 4 bases at V and 6 bases at J, with 7 bases between.